The entry below gives a single T cell receptor (beta chain) sequence along with its context. The germline V gene has CDR1 SNHLY and CDR2 FYNNEI. The CDR3 has 14 residues. The ends were cut back, 6 bases at V and 0 bases at J, with 11 bases in the middle. Sequencing used immunoSEQ multiplex PCR; TCRdb keeps in-frame clones, though not all of them. Of 150,000 or so clones listed, around 90% are singletons. This specimen comes from a study of T cell responses to AZD1222 COVID-19 vaccine. The chain carries TRBV2 and TRBJ1-2; no clear D. This material consisted of peripheral blood, taken on day 0 of AZD1222 vaccination. The TCR comes from an adult in good health. CDR3 nucleotide sequence: TGTGCCAGCAGGGACCCAGATACTAACTATGGCTACACCTTC. Its protein is CASRDPDTNYGYTF.